The table lists the clone carrying this T cell receptor (beta chain) with a count of one. Antigen: not known. The entry originates in a study of T cell responses to AZD1222 COVID-19 vaccine. Findings of the study overall: Clonal diversity may have been underestimated, and the donors were mostly white British, with more females than males.

Clones were sequenced by immunoSEQ multiplex PCR, and TCRdb holds only the in-frame ones, with some missing. The repertoire holds about 120,000 clones, approximately 87% seen once, with around 12% in the top ten. This CDR3 is 14 amino acids long. V shed 1 base and J shed 9 bases, with 13 bases lying between them. Germline lookup yields CDR1 SGHVS and CDR2 FQNEAQ. The chain carries TRBV7-8 and TRBJ2-1; the D gene is possibly TRBD2 (6 bases). This TCR was recovered from an adult in good health. Source: peripheral blood, taken on day 0 of AZD1222 vaccination. CDR3 DNA sequence: TGTGCCAGCAGCTTAGGGAGGGCGGATAGTGAGCAGTTCTTC. Amino acids: CASSLGRADSEQFF.